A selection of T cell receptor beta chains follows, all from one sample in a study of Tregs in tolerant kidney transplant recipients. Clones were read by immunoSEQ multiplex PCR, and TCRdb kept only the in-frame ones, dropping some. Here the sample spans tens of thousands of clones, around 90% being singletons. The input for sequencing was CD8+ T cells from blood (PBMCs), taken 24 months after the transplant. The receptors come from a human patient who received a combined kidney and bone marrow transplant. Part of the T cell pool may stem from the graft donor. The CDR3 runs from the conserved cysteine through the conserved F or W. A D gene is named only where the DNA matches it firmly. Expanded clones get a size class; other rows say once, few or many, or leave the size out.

DNA: TGTGCCAGCTCCCCCGGGACAGGGCGCGGCGGGGAGCTGTTTTTT
CDR3: CASSPGTGRGGELFF
V: TRBV6-5
D: TRBD1
J: TRBJ2-2
size: NA

DNA: TGTGCCAGCAGCCAAGTAGGGACAGGCGTCTATGGCTACACCTTC
CDR3: CASSQVGTGVYGYTF
V: TRBV4-2
D: TRBD1
J: TRBJ1-2
size: few

DNA: TGTGCCAGTAGTATAGCGGGGATTAACTATGGCTACACCTTC
CDR3: CASSIAGINYGYTF
V: TRBV19
D: NA
J: TRBJ1-2
size: NA

DNA: TGTGCCAGCCCCCACCCCACGGGACAGGGGACAATAATCTATGGCTACACCTTC
CDR3: CASPHPTGQGTIIYGYTF
V: TRBV21-1
D: NA
J: TRBJ1-2
size: NA

DNA: TGTGCCAGCAGCTCCGGCGGGAGTTTCTCCTACGAGCAGTACTTC
CDR3: CASSSGGSFSYEQYF
V: TRBV7-9
D: TRBD2
J: TRBJ2-7
size: NA

DNA: TGTGCCACCAGCAGAGTTCAGGGGAACTATGGCTACACCTTC
CDR3: CATSRVQGNYGYTF
V: TRBV15
D: NA
J: TRBJ1-2
size: NA

DNA: TGTGCCAGCAGCGGGGGACAAAACACCGGGGAGCTGTTTTTT
CDR3: CASSGGQNTGELFF
V: TRBV9
D: NA
J: TRBJ2-2
size: NA

DNA: TGTGCCAGCAGCTTAGCACTAGCGGGGAACTACGAGCAGTACTTC
CDR3: CASSLALAGNYEQYF
V: TRBV7-6
D: TRBD2
J: TRBJ2-7
size: once

DNA: TGTGCCAGCAGTCAGAACACCGGGGAGCTGTTTTTT
CDR3: CASSQNTGELFF
V: TRBV9
D: NA
J: TRBJ2-2
size: NA

DNA: TGTGCCAGCAGTGACGGGGCCTCACCCACGGATACGCAGTATTTT
CDR3: CASSDGASPTDTQYF
V: TRBV6-4
D: NA
J: TRBJ2-3
size: few